These 20 T cell receptor beta chains were sequenced from one sample in a study of blood T cell repertoires in COVID-19. The method was immunoSEQ multiplex PCR; TCRdb's version includes in-frame clones alone and lacks a portion of them. Counted here are around 78,000 clones, 90% occurring once; the ten biggest clones make up 0.95% to 1.3%. Sequenced sample: peripheral blood. These receptor sequences come from a woman in her 50s in a cohort sampled during active COVID-19.

The rearrangement uses TRBV6-6 and TRBJ1-1, with unresolved D. Germline V lookup: CDR1 MNHNY, CDR2 SVGAGI (reference sequence). The CDR3 runs 13 residues. Trimming left V 2 bases short and J 2 bases short, with 6 bases between. The CDR3 sequence: CASSYDSNTEAFF. The DNA for the CDR3 is TGTGCCAGCAGTTACGACTCCAACACTGAAGCTTTCTTT.

The chain uses TRBV30 and TRBJ2-7; D gene uncertain. The CDR3 spans 12 residues. Germline V gives CDR1 GTSNPN, CDR2 SVGIG (reference sequence). V lost 4 bases, J lost 0 bases, and 7 bases lay in between. CDR3 coding DNA: TGTGCCTGGAATGCAGACTCCTACGAGCAGTACTTC. It encodes CAWNADSYEQYF.

The table lists this clone with a count of one. The chain links TRBV30 to TRBJ1-2; tentative D call: TRBD1 (5 bases). Germline CDR1 GTSNPN, CDR2 SVGIG (reference sequence). The CDR3 is 14 residues long. V was clipped by 2 bases and J by 8 bases, with 18 bases between them. The CDR3 region is CAWSPPSTVSGYTF. The CDR3 nucleotides are TGTGCCTGGAGTCCACCCTCGACAGTCTCGGGCTACACCTTC.

The chain uses TRBV5-1 and TRBJ1-1; D possibly corresponds to TRBD1 (6 bases). Germline assignment: CDR1 SGHRS and CDR2 YFSETQ. The CDR3 runs 14 residues. V shed 4 bases and J shed 4 bases, with 14 bases lying between them. CDR3 nucleotides: TGCGCCAGCAGCCTAGTACAGGGTCCCACTGAAGCTTTCTTT. Amino acid sequence: CASSLVQGPTEAFF.

DNA of the CDR3: TGTGCCAGCAGCTCCGACAGGCTCCTGGGTCAGCCCCAGCATTTT. It is translated as CASSSDRLLGQPQHF. V usage is TRBV7-9 and J usage is TRBJ1-5; tentative D call: TRBD1 (6 bases). Looked up from germline, CDR1 is SEHNR and CDR2 is FQNEAQ (reference sequence). CDR3 length: 15 residues. V shed 4 bases and J shed 6 bases, with 16 bases lying between them.

This chain links TRBV18 with TRBJ2-2, with 10 nucleotides matching TRBD2. The CDR3 has 17 amino acids. Germline V gives CDR1 KGHSH, CDR2 LQKENI. V gave up 2 bases and J gave up 2 bases; unmatched junction bases: 5. The CDR3 nucleotides are TGTGCCAGCTCACCATATACTAGCGGGATTAACACCGGGGAGCTGTTTTTT. Translation gives CASSPYTSGINTGELFF.

There are a few counts of this clone. The genes are TRBV6-1 and TRBJ2-3, with TRBD2 identical over 8 bases. Germline CDR1 is MNHNS and CDR2 is SASEGT. CDR3 size: 16 residues. With V trimmed by 0 bases and J by 4 bases, 6 bases remained unmatched. In DNA, the CDR3 is TGTGCCAGCAGTGAAGCTAGCGGGACGGGTGCAGATACGCAGTATTTT. It is translated as CASSEASGTGADTQYF.

This chain links TRBV2 with TRBJ2-7; the D is unclear. Germline V gene data show CDR1 as SNHLY and CDR2 as FYNNEI. The V end was cut by 5 bases, the J end by 6 bases, with 14 bases between. The CDR3 length is 13 residues. CDR3 region: CASSTTEWAEQYF. CDR3 DNA sequence: TGTGCCAGCAGTACAACAGAGTGGGCCGAGCAGTACTTC.

The V gene is TRBV5-1, the J gene TRBJ2-3, with D possibly matching TRBD2 (5 bases). CDR1 SGHRS and CDR2 YFSETQ come from the germline V gene. The V end lost 0 bases, the J end lost 2 bases, and 10 bases lay between the germline ends. The CDR3 length is 15 residues. Written as DNA, the CDR3 is TGCGCCAGCAGCTTGGGCGGGTCGGACACAGATACGCAGTATTTT. Its protein product is CASSLGGSDTDTQYF.

The chain carries TRBV18 and TRBJ2-2, with D possibly TRBD1 on 6 matching bases. The CDR3 spans 17 residues. Germline V CDR1 and CDR2: KGHSH, LQKENI. Deletions cut 2 bases from V and 0 bases from J, with 13 bases between. Here the CDR3 reads CASSPDGRGANTGELFF. Written as DNA, the CDR3 is TGTGCCAGCTCACCAGATGGCAGGGGCGCGAACACCGGGGAGCTGTTTTTT.

The J gene is TRBJ1-2, the V gene TRBV7-8; D is uncertain. The germline V gene has CDR1 SGHVS and CDR2 FQNEAQ. CDR3 size: 14 residues. Trimming stripped 8 bases from V and 4 bases from J, with 17 bases between. The DNA of the CDR3 is TGTGCCAGCGGTCGTGAACAGAGCCTCTATGGCTACACCTTC. This translates into CASGREQSLYGYTF.

The chain combines TRBV28 with TRBJ2-1; D unresolved. Germline V gene sequence: CDR1 MDHEN, CDR2 SYDVKM. With 5 bases removed from V and 3 bases from J, the gap between germline ends came to 5 bases. The CDR3 totals 12 residues. CDR3 bases: TGTGCCAGCAGTCCAGGCTACAATGAGCAGTTCTTC. Translating gives CASSPGYNEQFF.

The rearrangement links TRBV5-1 to TRBJ1-2; 7 bases line up with TRBD1. Germline loops: CDR1 SGHRS, CDR2 YFSETQ. The CDR3 runs to 14 residues. Trimming removed 4 bases from V and 0 bases from J; junction bases left unmatched: 3. The CDR3: CASSIGTANYGYTF. In DNA, the CDR3 is TGCGCCAGCAGCATAGGGACAGCTAACTATGGCTACACCTTC.

V and J are TRBV30 and TRBJ2-7, with D perhaps matching TRBD2 (5 bases). V lost 1 base and J 2 bases, leaving 21 bases between the germline ends. Germline loops: CDR1 GTSNPN, CDR2 SVGIG (reference sequence). The CDR3 is 17 amino acids. This CDR3 is CAWSGQRVLLKTYEQYF. CDR3 nucleotide sequence: TGTGCCTGGAGTGGGCAGAGGGTCTTATTGAAGACCTACGAGCAGTACTTC.

The rearrangement links TRBV10-1 to TRBJ2-2; possible D gene TRBD1, 5 bases. The CDR3 has 12 residues. Trimming left V 8 bases short and J 6 bases short, with 10 bases between. The germline gives CDR1 WNHNN, CDR2 SYGVQD (reference sequence). The CDR3 reads CASSPRAGELFF. DNA of the CDR3: TGCGCCAGCTCCCCCAGGGCCGGGGAGCTGTTTTTT.

The rearrangement joins TRBV28 to TRBJ1-6, with TRBD1 as a possible D gene (5 bases). Germline V gene lookup returns CDR1 MDHEN and CDR2 SYDVKM. The V end was cut by 10 bases, the J end by 3 bases, with 13 bases between. The CDR3 length is 14 residues. The CDR3 DNA reads as TGTGCCATTCATACAGGCAACTATAATTCACCCCTCCACTTT. Translated: CAIHTGNYNSPLHF.

V and J are TRBV7-9 and TRBJ1-2, with 7 bases identical to TRBD1. Germline values: CDR1 SEHNR, CDR2 FQNEAQ (reference sequence). There are 14 residues in the CDR3. V was pared by 4 bases and J by 4 bases, with 6 bases of the junction left unmatched. The CDR3 spells CASSYGTESYGYTF. The CDR3 DNA is TGTGCCAGCAGCTACGGGACAGAAAGCTATGGCTACACCTTC.

This chain joins TRBV9 and TRBJ1-1; D perhaps matches TRBD1 (5 bases). Trimming took off 0 bases at V and 1 base at J, with 16 bases between the two ends. Germline CDR1 and CDR2: SGDLS and YYNGEE. This CDR3 has 17 amino acids. The CDR3 protein is CASSVVTGVGPNTEAFF. The CDR3 region has the DNA TGTGCCAGCAGCGTAGTCACAGGAGTTGGTCCGAACACTGAAGCTTTCTTT.

The chain combines TRBV2 with TRBJ1-1; maybe TRBD1 (6 bases). The germline V and J ends were trimmed by 9 bases and 2 bases, with 10 bases remaining between them. This CDR3 spans 12 amino acids. Germline V lookup: CDR1 SNHLY, CDR2 FYNNEI. CDR3 bases: TGTGCCAGGGGGGACAAAAACACTGAAGCTTTCTTT. It codes for CARGDKNTEAFF.

The rearrangement joins TRBV6-2 or TRBV6-3 to TRBJ2-3; perhaps TRBD1 as D (5 bases). The germline V gene encodes CDR1 MNHEY and CDR2 SVGEGT. CDR3 length: 12 residues. V dropped 5 bases and J dropped 14 bases, with 17 bases sitting between them. CDR3 sequence: CASSQPAERGYF. CDR3 DNA: TGTGCCAGCAGTCAACCGGCCGAAAGGGGGTATTTT.